The T cell receptor (beta chain) under discussion was sequenced for a study of resident and recirculating memory T cells in vitiligo. Data came from immunoSEQ multiplex PCR; TCRdb stores just in-frame clones and leaves some out. The sample has 65,000 to 80,000 clones, about 90% seen once; the top ten hold about 5%. Material for sequencing was blood. This clonotype was obtained from a male donor with vitiligo.

The CDR3 is CAWSLGEYEQYF. DNA for the CDR3: TGTGCCTGGAGTCTAGGGGAATACGAGCAGTACTTC. J is TRBJ2-7 and V is TRBV30, with D perhaps matching TRBD1 (5 bases). This CDR3 is 12 amino acids long. The germline gives CDR1 GTSNPN, CDR2 SVGIG (reference sequence). V shed 2 bases and J shed 4 bases, with 9 bases lying between them.